The 8 T cell receptor beta chains given below trace back to one sample, sequenced in a study of cytomegalovirus exposure and HLA in healthy donors. The PCR ran on 60 Vbeta and 13 Jbeta primers. Profiling relied on immunoSEQ multiplex PCR, and the TCRdb table lists in-frame clones only, not all of them. The sample lists around 120,000 clones, more than 70% occurring once. The sequenced sample was PBMCs. These TCRs come from a woman in her fifties or sixties in good health and CMV-seropositive.

The gene calls are TRBV11-3 and TRBJ1-2, with D possibly being TRBD1 (5 bases). CDR3 length equals 14 residues. The V and J ends lost 5 bases and 8 bases respectively, with 18 bases between them. From germline, CDR1 is SGHNT and CDR2 YENEEA. The CDR3 coding sequence is TGTGCCAGCAGCCAACAGGAAGGGTCCTCGGGCTACACCTTC. It specifies CASSQQEGSSGYTF.

V is TRBV15 and J is TRBJ2-2; 14 bases fit TRBD2. Per the germline V gene, CDR1 is LNHNV and CDR2 is YYDKDF (reference sequence). The trim removed 0 bases at V and 1 base at J, leaving 10 bases unmatched. The CDR3 has 21 amino acids. The CDR3 sequence: CATSRDRLTSGGAGNTGELFF. The DNA for the CDR3 is TGTGCCACCAGCAGAGATAGGTTGACTAGCGGGGGGGCTGGGAACACCGGGGAGCTGTTTTTT.

J is TRBJ2-2 and V is TRBV4-1; D is undetermined. This CDR3 has 17 residues. The germline V gene has CDR1 MGHRA and CDR2 YSYEKL. Deletions cut 3 bases from V and 1 base from J, with 15 bases between. The chain's CDR3 is CASSHPRARGNTGELFF. Written as DNA, the CDR3 is TGCGCCAGCAGCCACCCCCGAGCGCGAGGGAACACCGGGGAGCTGTTTTTT.

The chain couples TRBV6-1 to TRBJ1-5, with D unresolved. Germline V gene sequence: CDR1 MNHNS, CDR2 SASEGT. V dropped 0 bases and J dropped 4 bases, with 7 bases sitting between them. The CDR3 has 14 amino acids. The CDR3 coding sequence is TGTGCCAGCAGTGAAGCCGGGTTGAATCAGCCCCAGCATTTT. It encodes CASSEAGLNQPQHF.

J is TRBJ1-1 and V is TRBV4-2; D not certain. There are 14 residues in the CDR3. Trimming took off 4 bases at V and 4 bases at J, with 13 bases between the two ends. Germline V gene lookup returns CDR1 LGHNA and CDR2 YNFKEQ. The CDR3 bases are TGTGCCAGCAGCCGCGGGATTATGGGCACTGAAGCTTTCTTT. Protein product: CASSRGIMGTEAFF.

The V and J genes are TRBV5-6 and TRBJ1-2; a possible D gene is TRBD1 (5 bases). Trimming left V 3 bases short and J 0 bases short, with 12 bases between. The CDR3 is made up of 15 amino acids. Germline-derived CDR1 and CDR2 are SGHDT and YYEEEE. Here the CDR3 reads CASSSSTGSNYGYTF. CDR3 nucleotide sequence: TGTGCCAGCAGCTCATCAACAGGATCTAACTATGGCTACACCTTC. The complete variable domain, with remaining parts taken from reference TRBV5-6 and TRBJ1-2, reads DAGVTQSPTHLIKTRGQQVTLRCSPKSGHDTVSWYQQALGQGPQFIFQYYEEEERQRGNFPDRFSGHQFPNYSSELNVNALLLGDSALYLCASSSSTGSNYGYTFGSGTRLTVV.

The chain uses TRBV7-8 and TRBJ1-5, with 10 nucleotides matching TRBD1. The CDR3 has 15 residues. After removal of 3 bases from V and 7 bases from J, the junction contained 6 bases not matched to a gene. CDR1 SGHVS and CDR2 FQNEAQ come from the germline V gene. CDR3 protein: CASSFLGQGRQPQHF. For the CDR3, the DNA is TGTGCCAGCAGCTTCTTGGGACAGGGGCGCCAGCCCCAGCATTTT.

The table lists this clone with a few counts. Other DNA sequences from this sample encode an identical CDR3 as well. This rearrangement joins TRBV10-3 to TRBJ2-7; TRBD1 agrees at 9 bases. The ends lost 6 bases at V and 4 bases at J; junction bases unmatched: 4. The V gene's germline CDR1 is ENHRY and CDR2 SYGVKD. The CDR3 is made up of 13 amino acids. The CDR3 bases are TGTGCCATCAGCCCCGGGACAGGGTACGAGCAGTACTTC. The encoded protein is CAISPGTGYEQYF.